These 26 T cell receptor beta chains came from one sample sequenced in a study of identical twins. Using its own MiXCR run on the 5' RACE reads, TCRdb lists one record per CDR3 protein. The data hold 570,000 or so distinct CDR3 sequences, with just under 10% observed a single time. These same records also appear under a second study, on yellow fever vaccine responses in identical twins.

The sample consisted of PBMCs. These TCRs come from a woman in her late teens or twenties in good health.

The V and J genes are TRBV10-3 and TRBJ2-7, with D possibly being TRBD2 (5 bases). This CDR3 has 14 amino acids. Trimming removed 1 base from V and 6 bases from J, with 13 bases in between. Per the germline V gene, CDR1 is ENHRY and CDR2 is SYGVKD. CDR3 in amino acids: CAISELVGVSEQYF. The DNA for the CDR3 is TGTGCCATCAGTGAGTTAGTGGGAGTTTCCGAGCAGTACTTC.

A note on this clonotype: A much larger clone differs by one base, so this may be a read error. J is TRBJ2-1 and V is TRBV28, with 9 bases fitting TRBD1. The J segment lost 7 bases and the V segment lost 6 bases, leaving 7 bases of the junction unmatched. This CDR3 has 14 residues. Per the germline V gene, CDR1 is MDHEN and CDR2 is SYDVKM. In nucleotides, the CDR3 is TGTGCCAGCAGGGGTACAGGGGGCCTAAATGAGCAGTTCTTC. It encodes CASRGTGGLNEQFF.

The rearrangement uses TRBV7-9 and TRBJ2-7, with TRBD1 identical over 9 bases. The CDR3 is made up of 15 amino acids. Germline V CDR1 and CDR2: SEHNR, FQNEAQ (reference sequence). The V segment lost 8 bases and the J segment 0 bases; nucleotides outside the gene matches: 8. CDR3 DNA: TGTGCCAGCGGCAACCGGGACAGGGCCTCCTACGAGCAGTACTTC. Encoded protein: CASGNRDRASYEQYF. Variable domain in full (rest from reference TRBV7-9 and TRBJ2-7): DTGVSQNPRHKITKRGQNVTFRCDPISEHNRLYWYRQTLGQGPEFLTYFQNEAQLEKSRLLSDRFSAERPKGSFSTLEIQRTEQGDSAMYLCASGNRDRASYEQYFGPGTRLTVT.

Concerning this clonotype itself: A read error may be the cause here, since a much bigger clone is one base away. The chain carries TRBV20-1 and TRBJ2-5; tentative D call: TRBD1 (5 bases). Germline V gene sequence: CDR1 DFQATT, CDR2 SNEGSKA (reference sequence). CDR3 length equals 11 residues. Trimming cost V 7 bases and J 3 bases, with 9 bases left between them. CDR3 in DNA: TGCAGTGTGCAAGGGGAAGAGACCCAGTACTTC. This translates into CSVQGEETQYF.

This clonotype was picked up many times. This rearrangement joins TRBV5-1 to TRBJ1-1, with 11 bases that match TRBD1. The length of the CDR3 is 16 residues. With 0 bases clipped from V and 0 bases from J, the junction kept 1 base outside the gene matches. From germline, CDR1 is SGHRS and CDR2 YFSETQ. Written as DNA, the CDR3 is TGCGCCAGCAGCTTGGGGGACAGGGGGATGAACACTGAAGCTTTCTTT. It is translated as CASSLGDRGMNTEAFF. Filled out from reference TRBV5-1 and TRBJ1-1, the complete variable domain reads KAGVTQTPRYLIKTRGQQVTLSCSPISGHRSVSWYQQTPGQGLQFLFEYFSETQRNKGNFPGRFSGRQFSNSRSEMNVSTLELGDSALYLCASSLGDRGMNTEAFFGQGTRLTVV.

This clonotype has at least ten counts. The V and J genes are TRBV6-1 and TRBJ1-1; TRBD1 aligns across 9 bases. The ends lost 6 bases at V and 10 bases at J; junction bases unmatched: 15. From germline, CDR1 is MNHNS and CDR2 SASEGT. The CDR3 is 15 residues long. CDR3 loop: CASRETGGGSSGAFF. The CDR3 DNA follows: TGTGCCAGCAGAGAGACAGGGGGAGGATCGTCTGGAGCTTTCTTT.

The J gene is TRBJ1-1, the V gene TRBV29-1; no reliable D call. The CDR3 contains 12 residues. V dropped 5 bases and J dropped 4 bases, with 11 bases sitting between them. Looked up from germline, CDR1 is SQVTM and CDR2 is ANQGSEA. The CDR3 bases are TGCAGCGTTCTTCTCGGGTTCACTGAAGCTTTCTTT. Translating gives CSVLLGFTEAFF.

Only a few counts were recorded for this clonotype. The chain has TRBV11-2 and TRBJ2-1, with D maybe TRBD2 (8 bases). The ends were cut back, 1 base at V and 5 bases at J, with 30 bases in the middle. The CDR3 contains 21 residues. The germline V gene encodes CDR1 SGHAT and CDR2 FQNNGV. The CDR3, as DNA: TGTGCCAGCAGCTTAGTATCGGAGGGGGCGCAAGGTAGCGGGAACCACAATGAGCAGTTCTTC. It yields the protein CASSLVSEGAQGSGNHNEQFF.

This clonotype was observed a few times. The chain couples TRBV7-2 to TRBJ2-5, with D tentatively TRBD1 (6 bases). Trimming left V 4 bases short and J 3 bases short, with 12 bases between. CDR3 size: 14 residues. The V gene's germline CDR1 is SGHTA and CDR2 FQGNSA. The CDR3 is CASSYGTYEETQYF. CDR3 DNA sequence: TGTGCCAGCAGCTACGGGACATACGAAGAGACCCAGTACTTC.

This chain links TRBV5-1 with TRBJ2-5; 14 nucleotides match TRBD2. V was clipped by 4 bases and J by 1 base; unmatched bases: 6. There are 17 residues in the CDR3. The germline V gene encodes CDR1 SGHRS and CDR2 YFSETQ. The CDR3 reads CASSVGTSGGSQETQYF. CDR3 DNA: TGCGCCAGCAGCGTCGGGACTAGCGGGGGCTCCCAAGAGACCCAGTACTTC.

This clonotype came up a few times. This chain uses TRBV30 with TRBJ2-6; D remains unclear. Germline loops: CDR1 GTSNPN, CDR2 SVGIG (reference sequence). V lost 0 bases to trimming and J lost 0 bases, with 6 bases between them. This CDR3 has 15 residues. The CDR3 is CAWSVAPSGANVLTF. The CDR3 nucleotides are TGTGCCTGGAGTGTGGCCCCCTCTGGGGCCAACGTCCTGACTTTC. Complete variable domain (other parts from reference TRBV30 and TRBJ2-6): SQTIHQWPATLVQPVGSPLSLECTVEGTSNPNLYWYRQAAGRGLQLLFYSVGIGQISSEVPQNLSASRPQDRQFILSSKKLLLSDSGFYLCAWSVAPSGANVLTFGAGSRLTVL.

The V and J genes are TRBV6-2 or TRBV6-3 and TRBJ2-3; tentative D call: TRBD2 (5 bases). V dropped 2 bases and J dropped 7 bases, with 13 bases sitting between them. The CDR3 length is 14 residues. Germline V gene lookup returns CDR1 MNHEY and CDR2 SVGEGT. The DNA for the CDR3 is TGTGCCAGCAGTTACACATTGACGGGGAATACGCAGTATTTT. Amino acid sequence: CASSYTLTGNTQYF.

CDR3 nucleotide sequence: TGCAGTGCCATAACTAGCGGGAGGACAACGGGGTCTACGAGGAGCTCCTACAATGAGCAGTTCTTC. It codes for CSAITSGRTTGSTRSSYNEQFF. This chain connects TRBV20-1 to TRBJ2-1, with 12 bases that match TRBD2. Trimming took 6 bases from V and 0 from J; bases not matched to a gene: 24. Germline V CDR1 and CDR2: DFQATT, SNEGSKA (reference sequence). CDR3 length equals 22 residues.

The chain recombines TRBV20-1 with TRBJ2-7; 10 bases map to TRBD2. The CDR3 spans 13 residues. Per germline, CDR1 DFQATT and CDR2 SNEGSKA (reference sequence). V lost 2 bases, J lost 4 bases, and 2 bases stayed unmatched. The DNA for the CDR3 is TGCAGTGCTAGAATAGCGGGGGGATACGAGCAGTACTTC. It translates to CSARIAGGYEQYF.

V and J are TRBV20-1 and TRBJ2-1; maybe TRBD2 (5 bases). Looked up from germline, CDR1 is DFQATT and CDR2 is SNEGSKA (reference sequence). The CDR3 extends over 14 amino acids. CDR3 coding DNA: TGCACCACCTCTATCGGGGACTCCTACAATGAGCAGTTCTTC. As protein: CTTSIGDSYNEQFF.

This clonotype was seen more than once but under ten times. The chain links TRBV29-1 to TRBJ2-1, with 8 bases that match TRBD2. This CDR3 has 15 amino acids. CDR1 is SQVTM and CDR2 is ANQGSEA in the germline V gene. Trimming at V came to 8 bases and at J to 4 bases, leaving 13 bases not matched to a gene. The CDR3 reads CSPQLAGRSYNEQFF. The CDR3 DNA reads as TGCAGCCCCCAGCTAGCGGGCCGAAGTTACAATGAGCAGTTCTTC.

This clonotype has only a few counts. V gene TRBV7-8 combines with J gene TRBJ2-2, with 9 bases fitting TRBD2. Germline-derived CDR1 and CDR2 are SGHVS and FQNEAQ. V lost 5 bases and J lost 1; bases outside the gene matches: 11. This CDR3 contains 18 residues. CDR3 DNA: TGTGCCAGCAGCGCGCGGGGGGGCTCTTTCGGGAACACCGGGGAGCTGTTTTTT. Translating it yields CASSARGGSFGNTGELFF.

This clonotype has ten or more counts. CDR3 nucleotide sequence: TGTGCCAGCAGGTCTGGACTAGCGGGAGGGTACAATGAGCAGTTCTTC. Amino acids: CASRSGLAGGYNEQFF. The V gene is TRBV7-9, the J gene TRBJ2-1, with 15 bases matching TRBD2. V was pared by 6 bases and J by 4 bases, with 4 bases of the junction left unmatched. Per germline, CDR1 SEHNR and CDR2 FQNEAQ (reference sequence). This CDR3 comprises 16 residues.

There are many counts of this clonotype. The CDR3 spells CASSTPQDRGDTGELFF. CDR3 bases: TGTGCCAGCAGTACCCCCCAGGACAGGGGCGACACCGGGGAGCTGTTTTTT. V gene TRBV28 combines with J gene TRBJ2-2; TRBD1 matches at 9 bases. The CDR3 is 17 amino acids. V trimming: 5 bases; J trimming: 3 bases; junction bases outside the gene matches: 10. Germline-derived CDR1 and CDR2 are MDHEN and SYDVKM.

This clonotype was counted ten times or more. The rearrangement links TRBV2 to TRBJ2-5, with a weak D call TRBD1 (6 bases). Deletions cut 8 bases from V and 4 bases from J, with 14 bases between. The length of the CDR3 is 13 residues. Germline CDR1 reads SNHLY; CDR2 reads FYNNEI. This CDR3 is CASGTRVPETQYF. Here the CDR3 DNA reads TGTGCCAGCGGGACACGGGTCCCAGAGACCCAGTACTTC.

This clonotype has a handful of counts. The J gene is TRBJ1-1, the V gene TRBV6-2 or TRBV6-3, with D unclear. The ends were cut back, 6 bases at V and 1 base at J, with 6 bases in the middle. This CDR3 is 12 amino acids long. Germline-derived CDR1 and CDR2 are MNHEY and SVGEGT. The CDR3 coding sequence is TGTGCCAGCAGATCACGGAACACTGAAGCTTTCTTT. Protein: CASRSRNTEAFF.

This clonotype was recorded at least ten times. The chain is built from TRBV3-1 and TRBJ2-2; D unresolved. Trimming removed 4 bases at V and 8 bases at J, with 8 bases between. Germline V gene data show CDR1 as LGHDT and CDR2 as YNNKEL (reference sequence). The length of the CDR3 is 12 residues. In DNA form, the CDR3 reads TGTGCCAGCAGCCGGACGTCAGGGGAGCTGTTTTTT. Amino acids: CASSRTSGELFF.

In this sample, this clonotype turned up a few times. The chain has TRBV7-2 and TRBJ2-3; D is possibly TRBD2 (6 bases). Deletions cut 5 bases from V and 2 bases from J, with 14 bases between. The CDR3 loop spans 15 amino acids. Looked up from germline, CDR1 is SGHTA and CDR2 is FQGNSA. CDR3 in DNA: TGTGCCAGCAGCCCCCCGGGACTCCTCACAGATACGCAGTATTTT. This translates into CASSPPGLLTDTQYF.

J is TRBJ1-4 and V is TRBV10-3; no definite D call. V was pared by 5 bases and J by 8 bases, with 9 bases between. Germline loops: CDR1 ENHRY, CDR2 SYGVKD. The CDR3 extends over 12 amino acids. CDR3 coding DNA: TGTGCCATCAGTCAGGACGGAGAAAAACTGTTTTTT. Its protein is CAISQDGEKLFF.

This clonotype came up many times. The V call is TRBV27, the J call TRBJ2-7; 10 positions match TRBD1. V gave up 2 bases and J gave up 6 bases; unmatched junction bases: 4. The CDR3 totals 14 residues. CDR1 is MNHEY and CDR2 is SMNVEV in the germline V gene (reference sequence). The chain's CDR3 is CASSLGDRGGEQYF. The CDR3 coding sequence is TGTGCCAGCAGTTTAGGGGACAGGGGCGGCGAGCAGTACTTC.

The chain joins TRBV7-2 to TRBJ2-1; D may match TRBD1 or TRBD2 (6 bases each). V lost 7 bases to trimming and J lost 8 bases, with 24 bases between them. Germline V gives CDR1 SGHTA, CDR2 FQGNSA. The CDR3 runs 16 residues. CDR3 bases: TGTGCCAGCACCAACGGTCGGGGGCTCCACACGGATGAGCAGTTCTTC. Translating gives CASTNGRGLHTDEQFF.